Each of the 30 T cell receptor beta chains below was sequenced from the same sample in a study of cytomegalovirus exposure and HLA in healthy donors. The PCR used 60 Vbeta and 13 Jbeta primers. Repertoires were generated with immunoSEQ multiplex PCR, while TCRdb's copy carries only in-frame clones and drops some. The table lists under 90,000 clones. The specimen was PBMCs. Receptor source: a man aged 50 or older in good health and CMV-seropositive.

This chain links TRBV19 with TRBJ1-2, with TRBD1 matching over 7 bases. Germline CDR1 LNHDA, CDR2 SQIVND (reference sequence). The CDR3 runs to 15 residues. The ends lost 4 bases at V and 4 bases at J; junction bases unmatched: 9. The CDR3, as DNA: TGTGCCAGTAGTACCCGGACAGGTGACCCCTATGGCTACACCTTC. It is translated as CASSTRTGDPYGYTF.

V is TRBV5-4 and J is TRBJ2-4; 7 bases map to TRBD1. V shed 4 bases, J shed 2 bases, and the junction held 6 bases outside the gene matches. The length of the CDR3 is 15 residues. Germline V lookup: CDR1 SGHNT, CDR2 YYREEE (reference sequence). CDR3 protein: CASSVRQGPKNIQYF. CDR3 coding DNA: TGTGCCAGCAGCGTACGACAGGGTCCCAAAAACATTCAGTACTTC.

The chain couples TRBV6-5 to TRBJ2-7, with D perhaps matching TRBD1 or TRBD2 (5 bases each). Germline V lookup: CDR1 MNHEY, CDR2 SVGAGI. The CDR3 runs 13 residues. Trimming stripped 5 bases from V and 7 bases from J, with 15 bases between. The CDR3 region is CASSRTFSGEQYV. The CDR3 DNA reads TGTGCCAGCAGTAGGACATTCTCGGGGGAGCAGTACGTC.

A remark on this clone: Within the sample, other DNA sequences also encode this same CDR3. This chain connects TRBV11-2 to TRBJ2-7; unclear D gene. The V gene's germline CDR1 is SGHAT and CDR2 FQNNGV. CDR3 length equals 14 residues. V lost 0 bases and J lost 1, with 7 bases in between. DNA of the CDR3: TGTGCCAGCAGCTTAGATCCGGGTTCCTACGAGCAGTACTTC. This sequence encodes CASSLDPGSYEQYF.

The CDR3 sequence: CASSESGSDGYTF. The CDR3 DNA sequence: TGCGCCAGCAGTGAGAGCGGCTCGGATGGCTACACCTTC. The genes are TRBV10-1 and TRBJ1-2; D call uncertain. This CDR3 contains 13 residues. V was pared by 2 bases and J by 6 bases, with 10 bases between. Germline V gives CDR1 WNHNN, CDR2 SYGVQD (reference sequence).

The chain is built from TRBV27 and TRBJ1-2; possible D gene TRBD1, 6 bases. V gave up 0 bases and J gave up 5 bases, with 16 bases separating them. This CDR3 region has 16 residues. CDR1 is MNHEY and CDR2 is SMNVEV in the germline V gene (reference sequence). CDR3 nucleotides: TGTGCCAGCAGTTTATCACCTACCAGGACAGATTATGGCTACACCTTC. Translating gives CASSLSPTRTDYGYTF.

The CDR3 nucleotides read TGTGCCACACAGAGCTCTGGAAACACCATATATTTT. It is translated as CATQSSGNTIYF. The V gene is TRBV19, the J gene TRBJ1-3; D not certain. Germline CDR1 reads LNHDA; CDR2 reads SQIVND (reference sequence). CDR3 size: 12 residues. V shed 10 bases and J shed 0 bases, with 7 bases lying between them.

J is TRBJ2-7 and V is TRBV9; tentative D call: TRBD1 (6 bases). From germline, CDR1 is SGDLS and CDR2 YYNGEE. V gave up 4 bases and J gave up 2 bases, with 19 bases separating them. The CDR3 is made up of 16 amino acids. The chain's CDR3 is CASSSISRDTPYEQYV. The CDR3 DNA reads as TGTGCCAGCAGCTCCATTTCTAGGGACACTCCCTACGAGCAGTACGTC.

The gene calls are TRBV11-3 and TRBJ1-1; 8 nucleotides match TRBD1. V was pared by 10 bases and J by 1 base, with 17 bases of the junction left unmatched. The CDR3 covers 17 residues. CDR1 SGHNT and CDR2 YENEEA come from the germline V gene. CDR3 loop: CAIGGTGQSGTNTEAFF. The CDR3 DNA sequence: TGTGCCATAGGAGGGACAGGACAATCAGGGACGAACACTGAAGCTTTCTTT.

This chain uses TRBV18 with TRBJ2-3, with TRBD2 matching 7 bases. The trim removed 3 bases at V and 2 bases at J, leaving 5 bases unmatched. CDR3 length: 15 amino acids. Germline values: CDR1 KGHSH, CDR2 LQKENI. Here the CDR3 reads CASSPGLGVTDTQYF. CDR3 nucleotide sequence: TGTGCCAGCTCACCCGGACTAGGAGTCACAGATACGCAGTATTTT.

The gene calls are TRBV18 and TRBJ2-3, with D perhaps matching TRBD1 (6 bases). Trimming removed 3 bases at V and 0 bases at J, with 10 bases between. CDR1 and CDR2 from the germline V gene are KGHSH and LQKENI. The CDR3 has 15 residues. In nucleotides, the CDR3 is TGTGCCAGCTCACCCCGGACAGTTAGCACAGATACGCAGTATTTT. Translation: CASSPRTVSTDTQYF.

The CDR3 DNA sequence: TGCAGCGTTGACGGGGGACAGGGAATAGATACGCAGTATTTT. Translation: CSVDGGQGIDTQYF. The chain joins TRBV29-1 to TRBJ2-3, with TRBD1 identical over 9 bases. Trimming cost V 3 bases and J 5 bases; bases outside gene matches: 6. CDR1 is SQVTM, CDR2 ANQGSEA, per germline. The CDR3 contains 14 residues.

The chain uses TRBV7-9 and TRBJ1-5; TRBD1 matches at 10 bases. This CDR3 spans 17 amino acids. Germline values: CDR1 SEHNR, CDR2 FQNEAQ (reference sequence). J lost 4 bases, V lost 1 base, and 7 bases had no gene match. The CDR3 region is CASSLEPGQGRNQPQHF. DNA of the CDR3: TGTGCCAGCAGCTTAGAACCGGGACAGGGGAGGAATCAGCCCCAGCATTTT.

V usage is TRBV18 and J usage is TRBJ1-3, with D hard to call. V lost 4 bases, J lost 3 bases, and 7 bases lay in between. The CDR3 covers 13 residues. The germline V gene has CDR1 KGHSH and CDR2 LQKENI. The CDR3 sequence is CASSLTDGNTIYF. CDR3 coding DNA: TGTGCCAGCTCACTAACAGATGGAAACACCATATATTTT.

This chain connects TRBV2 to TRBJ1-4, with TRBD1 identical over 10 bases. This CDR3 has 14 residues. Germline CDR1 is SNHLY and CDR2 is FYNNEI. The V gene end was trimmed by 5 bases and the J gene end by 7 bases; junction bases not matched to a gene: 4. This CDR3 is CASSYRTGGEKLFF. CDR3 nucleotide sequence: TGTGCCAGCAGTTATCGGACAGGGGGTGAAAAACTGTTTTTT.

Regarding this clone: Other nucleotide sequences from this sample produce the same CDR3. CDR3 in amino acids: CASSRQGREEKLFF. DNA of the CDR3: TGTGCCAGCTCACGACAGGGAAGGGAAGAAAAACTGTTTTTT. The J gene is TRBJ1-4, the V gene TRBV18; 7 bases fit TRBD1. The CDR3 spans 14 residues. Germline assignment: CDR1 KGHSH and CDR2 LQKENI. The trim removed 4 bases at V and 8 bases at J, leaving 7 bases unmatched.

The V gene is TRBV6-5, the J gene TRBJ2-7, with 10 bases matching TRBD2. V shed 7 bases, J shed 7 bases, and the junction held 10 bases outside the gene matches. The CDR3 has 14 residues. Looked up from germline, CDR1 is MNHEY and CDR2 is SVGAGI. The CDR3 DNA reads TGTGCCAGCAAACTAAGCGGGAGGGGGTCGGAGCAGTACTTC. Its protein is CASKLSGRGSEQYF.

The V call is TRBV19, the J call TRBJ2-1; D might be TRBD2 (7 bases). This CDR3 region has 13 residues. Germline CDR1 is LNHDA and CDR2 is SQIVND (reference sequence). The V and J ends lost 3 bases and 6 bases respectively, with 9 bases between them. This chain's CDR3 is CASSIAGANEQFF. The CDR3 region has the DNA TGTGCCAGTAGTATTGCGGGGGCCAATGAGCAGTTCTTC.

V gene TRBV28 combines with J gene TRBJ2-3, with 8 bases aligning to TRBD2. J lost 2 bases, V lost 5 bases, and 6 bases had no gene match. Germline V gene lookup returns CDR1 MDHEN and CDR2 SYDVKM. The CDR3 spans 15 residues. The chain's CDR3 is CASSTTSELTDTQYF. CDR3 nucleotide sequence: TGTGCCAGCAGTACGACTAGCGAGCTCACAGATACGCAGTATTTT.

The chain has TRBV5-6 and TRBJ2-5, with D maybe TRBD1 (6 bases). This CDR3 region has 14 residues. The V end lost 2 bases, the J end lost 4 bases, and 12 bases lay between the germline ends. Germline CDR1 and CDR2: SGHDT and YYEEEE. The CDR3 reads CASSFRGIRETQYF. Here the CDR3 DNA reads TGTGCCAGCAGCTTCAGGGGAATAAGAGAGACCCAGTACTTC.

The V gene is TRBV29-1, the J gene TRBJ1-2, with D possibly being TRBD1 (5 bases). CDR1 and CDR2 from the germline V gene are SQVTM and ANQGSEA. There are 14 residues in the CDR3. With 3 bases removed from V and 6 bases from J, the gap between germline ends came to 17 bases. CDR3 DNA sequence: TGCAGCGTTGACTTGCAGGGCGGAAGGGATGGCTACACCTTC. This codes for CSVDLQGGRDGYTF.

The genes are TRBV28 and TRBJ2-1; 9 positions match TRBD2. CDR1 MDHEN and CDR2 SYDVKM come from the germline V gene. CDR3 size: 16 residues. Unmatched junction bases numbered 8, after V lost 6 bases and J lost 2 bases. In DNA form, the CDR3 reads TGTGCCAGCAGCCGCACGACTAGCGGACCCTACAATGAGCAGTTCTTC. Translation gives CASSRTTSGPYNEQFF.

The rearrangement uses TRBV4-2 and TRBJ2-5; D is possibly TRBD2 (5 bases). The length of the CDR3 is 15 residues. Germline CDR1 LGHNA, CDR2 YNFKEQ. Trimming stripped 4 bases from V and 3 bases from J, with 15 bases between. As DNA, the CDR3 is TGTGCCAGCAGCCGAGCACCACTAGAGGAAGAGACCCAGTACTTC. This translates into CASSRAPLEEETQYF.

The chain combines TRBV10-3 with TRBJ2-6; weak D call: TRBD2 (7 bases). Trimming removed 6 bases at V and 2 bases at J, with 17 bases between. Per germline, CDR1 ENHRY and CDR2 SYGVKD. This CDR3 is built from 17 residues. This chain's CDR3 is CAISAGAFAPGANVLTF. CDR3 nucleotide sequence: TGTGCCATCAGCGCGGGGGCCTTCGCCCCTGGGGCCAACGTCCTGACTTTC.

The rearrangement uses TRBV5-1 and TRBJ1-2; weak D call: TRBD1 (6 bases). Deletions cut 0 bases from V and 5 bases from J, with 14 bases between. The germline CDR1 and CDR2 sequences are SGHRS and YFSETQ. There are 15 residues in the CDR3. The CDR3 is CASSLEGAGAYGYTF. The CDR3 nucleotides are TGCGCCAGCAGCTTGGAGGGAGCGGGGGCATATGGCTACACCTTC.

This rearrangement joins TRBV30 to TRBJ1-2, with 10 nucleotides matching TRBD1. V gave up 3 bases and J gave up 3 bases; unmatched junction bases: 7. Germline values: CDR1 GTSNPN, CDR2 SVGIG (reference sequence). The CDR3 loop spans 15 amino acids. Written as DNA, the CDR3 is TGTGCCTGGAGGGACCGGGACAGGGGTGACTATGGCTACACCTTC. Its protein product is CAWRDRDRGDYGYTF.

The V gene is TRBV11-2, the J gene TRBJ2-7; 11 nucleotides agree with TRBD2. Looked up from germline, CDR1 is SGHAT and CDR2 is FQNNGV. V gave up 1 base and J gave up 3 bases; unmatched junction bases: 5. This CDR3 has 16 amino acids. The CDR3 here is CASSLGRLAGIYEQYV. The CDR3, as DNA: TGTGCCAGCAGCTTAGGGAGACTAGCGGGGATCTACGAGCAGTACGTC.

The gene calls are TRBV7-9 and TRBJ2-1; 7 nucleotides agree with TRBD2. The CDR3 contains 14 residues. The trim removed 8 bases at V and 1 base at J, leaving 5 bases unmatched. Germline V gene data show CDR1 as SEHNR and CDR2 as FQNEAQ (reference sequence). Here the CDR3 reads CASALAVSYNEQFF. CDR3 nucleotides: TGTGCCAGCGCCCTAGCGGTTTCCTACAATGAGCAGTTCTTC.

CDR3 region: CASSGRQLPNTEAFF. The CDR3 region has the DNA TGTGCCAGCAGTGGACGACAGCTACCGAACACTGAAGCTTTCTTT. This rearrangement joins TRBV6-1 to TRBJ1-1; tentatively, D is TRBD1 (5 bases). CDR1 is MNHNS, CDR2 SASEGT, per germline. Trimming took 4 bases from V and 1 from J, leaving 13 bases between them. The CDR3 spans 15 residues.

The genes are TRBV7-2 and TRBJ2-5, with 7 bases that match TRBD2. V dropped 1 base and J dropped 5; count of bases not matched to a gene: 10. The length of the CDR3 is 16 residues. The V gene's germline CDR1 is SGHTA and CDR2 FQGNSA. The CDR3, as DNA: TGTGCCAGCAGCTTAGAGCCTAGCGGAGGCGGGGAGACCCAGTACTTC. Amino acids: CASSLEPSGGGETQYF.